The clone carrying this T cell receptor beta chain occurred a few times. What it binds is not known. These data are taken from a study of PD-1 blockade in classical Hodgkin lymphoma. Findings and limits, study-wide: Significantly greater TCR diversity emerged by C4D1 in CD4+ cells but not CD8+ cells.

Each and every patient relapsed after autologous stem cell transplantation, and patients got differing brentuximab vedotin exposure. Germline V gives CDR1 LNHDA, CDR2 SQIVND (reference sequence). The CDR3 totals 13 residues. The V end lost 8 bases, the J end lost 7 bases, and 17 bases lay between the germline ends. Libraries were prepared by immunoSEQ multiplex PCR; TCRdb keeps only in-frame clonotypes and omits some of them. The sample lists 70,000 or so clones, about two thirds seen once, with roughly 9% in the top ten. The chain is built from TRBV19 and TRBJ1-2; tentative D call: TRBD1 (5 bases). This sample comprised peripheral blood mononuclear cells (PBMCs), obtained before the second cycle of nivolumab. This TCR was sampled from a human donor with classical Hodgkin lymphoma. The CDR3 sequence is CASFGRAKGGYTF. As DNA, the CDR3 is TGTGCCAGTTTCGGCAGGGCTAAGGGTGGCTACACCTTC.